This entry concerns a single T cell receptor (beta chain). This record belongs to a study of shared clonotypes between healthy human individuals. V shed 1 base, J shed 6 bases, and the junction held 12 bases outside the gene matches. CDR1 and CDR2 (germline): LGHNA, YNFKEQ. This CDR3 contains 16 residues. TCRdb's table, derived via immunoSEQ multiplex PCR, lists solely in-frame clones and lacks some. Here the sample spans over a million clones, over 95% being singletons. The sample taken for sequencing was naive CD4+ T cells sorted from blood. The subset here: CD45RA+ positively selected. The receptor comes from a man aged 25 to 40 in good health. The chain joins TRBV4-2 to TRBJ2-7, with 7 bases identical to TRBD1. The CDR3 is CASSQGGGDRVGEQYF. CDR3 bases: TGTGCCAGCAGCCAAGGCGGTGGAGACAGGGTCGGCGAGCAGTACTTC.